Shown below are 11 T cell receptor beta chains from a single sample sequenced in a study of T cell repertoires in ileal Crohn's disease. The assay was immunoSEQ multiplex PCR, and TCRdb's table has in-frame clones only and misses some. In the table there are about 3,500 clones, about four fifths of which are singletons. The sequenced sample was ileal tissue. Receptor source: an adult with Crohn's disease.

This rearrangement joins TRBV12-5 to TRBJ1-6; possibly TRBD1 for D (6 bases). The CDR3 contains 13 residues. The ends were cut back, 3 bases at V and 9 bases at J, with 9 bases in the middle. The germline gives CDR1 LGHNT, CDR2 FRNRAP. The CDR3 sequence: CASGFQGLSPLHF. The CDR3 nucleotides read TGTGCTAGTGGTTTTCAGGGGCTTTCACCCCTCCACTTT.

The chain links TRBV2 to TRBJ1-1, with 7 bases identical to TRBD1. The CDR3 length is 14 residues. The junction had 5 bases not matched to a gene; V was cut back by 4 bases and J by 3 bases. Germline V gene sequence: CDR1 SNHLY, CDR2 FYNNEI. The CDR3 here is CASSGSGGHTEAFF. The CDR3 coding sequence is TGTGCCAGCAGTGGATCAGGGGGGCACACTGAAGCTTTCTTT.

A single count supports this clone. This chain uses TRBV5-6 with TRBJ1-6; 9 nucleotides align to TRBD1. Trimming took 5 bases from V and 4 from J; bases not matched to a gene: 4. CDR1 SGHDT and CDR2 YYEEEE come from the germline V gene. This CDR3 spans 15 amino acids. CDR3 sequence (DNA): TGTGCCAGCAGTCAGGACAGGGGTTATAATTCACCCCTCCACTTT. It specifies CASSQDRGYNSPLHF.

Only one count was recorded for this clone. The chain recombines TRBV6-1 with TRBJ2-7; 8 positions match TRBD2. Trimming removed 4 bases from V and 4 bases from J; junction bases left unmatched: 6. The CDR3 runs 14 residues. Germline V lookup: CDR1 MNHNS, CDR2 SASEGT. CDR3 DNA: TGTGCCAGCAGTGCCGGGGGGGCAGGGTACGAGCAGTACTTC. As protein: CASSAGGAGYEQYF.

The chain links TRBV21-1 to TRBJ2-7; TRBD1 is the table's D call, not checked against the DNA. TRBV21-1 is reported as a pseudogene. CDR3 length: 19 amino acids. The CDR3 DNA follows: TGTGCCAGCAGCAGCCGAACAGGGGGGACTTCCTCAAACAAGTACGAGCAGTACGTC. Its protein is CASSSRTGGTSSNKYEQYV.

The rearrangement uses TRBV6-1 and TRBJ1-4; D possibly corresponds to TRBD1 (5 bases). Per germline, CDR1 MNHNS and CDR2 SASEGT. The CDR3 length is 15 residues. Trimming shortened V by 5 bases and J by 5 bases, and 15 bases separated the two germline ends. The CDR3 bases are TGTGCCAGCAGTCTTGGGGGGGGTACCAATGAAAAACTGTTTTTT. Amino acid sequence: CASSLGGGTNEKLFF.

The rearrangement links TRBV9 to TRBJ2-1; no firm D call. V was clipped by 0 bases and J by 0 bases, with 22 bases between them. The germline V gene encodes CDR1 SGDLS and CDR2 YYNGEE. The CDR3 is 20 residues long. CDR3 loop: CASSVDPPTNPKLSYNEQFF. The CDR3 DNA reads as TGTGCCAGCAGCGTAGATCCGCCGACAAACCCGAAACTCTCCTACAATGAGCAGTTCTTC.

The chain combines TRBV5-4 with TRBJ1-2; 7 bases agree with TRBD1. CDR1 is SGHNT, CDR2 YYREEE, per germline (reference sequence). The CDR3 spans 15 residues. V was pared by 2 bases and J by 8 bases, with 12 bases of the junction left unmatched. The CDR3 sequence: CASSFGGPRQGGYTF. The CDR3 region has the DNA TGTGCCAGCAGCTTTGGGGGCCCTCGACAGGGCGGCTACACCTTC.

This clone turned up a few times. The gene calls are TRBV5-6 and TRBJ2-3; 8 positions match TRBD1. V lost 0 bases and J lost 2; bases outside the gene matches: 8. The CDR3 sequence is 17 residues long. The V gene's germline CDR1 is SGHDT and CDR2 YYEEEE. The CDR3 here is CASSLAGAGGYTDTQYF. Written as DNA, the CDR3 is TGTGCCAGCAGCTTGGCCGGGGCAGGGGGCTACACAGATACGCAGTATTTT.

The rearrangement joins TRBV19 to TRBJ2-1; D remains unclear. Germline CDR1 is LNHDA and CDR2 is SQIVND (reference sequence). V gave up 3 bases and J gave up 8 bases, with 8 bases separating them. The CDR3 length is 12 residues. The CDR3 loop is CASSIKRHEQFF. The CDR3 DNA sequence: TGTGCCAGTAGTATTAAGCGTCATGAGCAGTTCTTC.

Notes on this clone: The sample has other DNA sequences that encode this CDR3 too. The chain's CDR3 is CASSPGGTDTQYF. For the CDR3, the DNA is TGTGCCAGCAGCCCCGGGGGTACAGATACGCAGTATTTT. The chain carries TRBV27 and TRBJ2-3; possibly TRBD2 for D (6 bases). Germline-derived CDR1 and CDR2 are MNHEY and SMNVEV (reference sequence). V dropped 6 bases and J dropped 3 bases, with 10 bases sitting between them. This CDR3 spans 13 amino acids.